Following are 11 T cell receptor beta chains from one sample sequenced in a study of blood T cell repertoires in COVID-19. Using immunoSEQ multiplex PCR, the repertoire was profiled, and TCRdb retains in-frame clones only, with some absent. The sample has hundreds of thousands of clones, roughly 90% seen once. Sequencing was carried out using PBMCs or T cells enriched from blood (not recorded which). These receptors were collected from a woman in her forties who had recovered from COVID-19.

This rearrangement joins TRBV4-2 to TRBJ2-1; 7 bases match TRBD2. The length of the CDR3 is 15 residues. V was clipped by 5 bases and J by 6 bases; unmatched bases: 10. The V gene's germline CDR1 is LGHNA and CDR2 YNFKEQ. The CDR3 is CASSAQREQRNEQFF. CDR3 nucleotide sequence: TGTGCCAGCAGCGCGCAGCGGGAACAGCGCAATGAGCAGTTCTTC.

J is TRBJ2-5 and V is TRBV10-3; tentative D call: TRBD1 (7 bases). CDR3 size: 17 residues. Germline V gives CDR1 ENHRY, CDR2 SYGVKD. The V end lost 2 bases, the J end lost 1 base, and 17 bases lay between the germline ends. This CDR3 is CAISETGDSGTQETQYF. In nucleotides, the CDR3 is TGTGCCATCAGTGAGACGGGGGACAGCGGAACCCAAGAGACCCAGTACTTC.

This rearrangement joins TRBV29-1 to TRBJ2-7; 7 positions agree with TRBD2. The germline gives CDR1 SQVTM, CDR2 ANQGSEA. With V trimmed by 5 bases and J by 0 bases, 1 base remained unmatched. The CDR3 loop spans 12 amino acids. CDR3 DNA: TGCAGCGTTACTAGCGTCTCCTACGAGCAGTACTTC. Translating gives CSVTSVSYEQYF.

This clone was seen only a few times. The rearrangement links TRBV3-1 (or the pseudogene TRBV3-2) to TRBJ1-3; no clear D. Trimming took 1 base from V and 6 from J, leaving 16 bases between them. The CDR3 has 16 residues. CDR1 is LGHDT and CDR2 is YNNKEL in the germline V gene (reference sequence). CDR3 region: CASSQGFGQAVNTIYF. The CDR3 nucleotides read TGTGCCAGCAGCCAAGGGTTCGGCCAGGCCGTAAACACCATATATTTT.

V usage is TRBV6-4 and J usage is TRBJ1-1; 8 bases fit TRBD1. The germline V gene has CDR1 MRHNA and CDR2 SNTAGT. Trimming removed 6 bases from V and 2 bases from J; junction bases left unmatched: 5. This CDR3 spans 14 amino acids. The CDR3 DNA reads TGTGCCAGCAGCCCAGACAGGGGAAACACTGAAGCTTTCTTT. Protein product: CASSPDRGNTEAFF.

This chain connects TRBV19 to TRBJ2-2; maybe TRBD2 (6 bases). V lost 3 bases, J lost 1 base, and 15 bases lay in between. Per germline, CDR1 LNHDA and CDR2 SQIVND (reference sequence). The CDR3 spans 17 residues. This CDR3 reads CASSIGGLTKNTGELFF. CDR3 nucleotide sequence: TGTGCCAGTAGTATCGGGGGACTTACAAAGAACACCGGGGAGCTGTTTTTT.

The chain employs TRBV28 and TRBJ1-2; no firm D call. The germline V gene encodes CDR1 MDHEN and CDR2 SYDVKM. This CDR3 has 12 amino acids. V dropped 3 bases and J dropped 5 bases, with 7 bases sitting between them. The CDR3 coding sequence is TGTGCCAGCAGTTTGGGAGTTTATGGCTACACCTTC. Its protein product is CASSLGVYGYTF.

The V gene is TRBV4-3, the J gene TRBJ2-2, with 12 nucleotides matching TRBD2. Germline V gene data show CDR1 as LGHNA and CDR2 as YSLEER. CDR3 length: 16 amino acids. J gave up 8 bases and V 4 bases, and 8 bases lay outside the gene matches. The CDR3 here is CASSPSSGRALGELFF. In nucleotides, the CDR3 is TGCGCCAGCAGCCCGTCTAGCGGGAGGGCCTTAGGGGAGCTGTTTTTT.

This clone was found many times. This rearrangement joins TRBV5-1 to TRBJ1-1; D is unresolved. This CDR3 is built from 11 residues. V lost 4 bases, J lost 7 bases, and 8 bases lay in between. Germline-derived CDR1 and CDR2 are SGHRS and YFSETQ. CDR3 sequence reads: CASSARGEAFF. In DNA form, the CDR3 reads TGCGCCAGCAGCGCGCGCGGTGAAGCTTTCTTT.

This chain uses TRBV29-1 with TRBJ1-2; 7 bases align to TRBD1. The CDR3 is 14 residues long. From germline, CDR1 is SQVTM and CDR2 ANQGSEA. V dropped 6 bases and J dropped 4; count of bases not matched to a gene: 11. The CDR3 reads CSVWTGSDSYGYTF. In DNA, the CDR3 is TGCAGCGTGTGGACAGGCAGTGATTCCTATGGCTACACCTTC.

The chain carries TRBV23-1 and TRBJ1-1; 8 nucleotides align to TRBD1. TRBV23-1 is classed as an ORF, of uncertain function. The length of the CDR3 is 13 residues. V was clipped by 3 bases and J by 7 bases; unmatched bases: 4. The CDR3 sequence: CASSQDRAGEAFF. The CDR3 region has the DNA TGCGCCAGCAGTCAGGACAGGGCCGGTGAAGCTTTCTTT.